The rows below give T cell receptor beta chains drawn from one sample of a study of cytomegalovirus exposure and HLA in healthy donors. TCRdb's copy holds only in-frame clones and misses some; the assay was immunoSEQ multiplex PCR. The repertoire consists of about 130,000 clones, with approximately 78% occurring once and the leading ten covering 0.9% to 1.2%. The specimen was PBMCs. The receptors originated from a woman aged 25 to 39 in good health and CMV-seronegative. Both conserved end residues are part of each CDR3. D genes are given only for firm matches. Clone size, where shown, is once, few, many, or a class for clones that have expanded.

cdr3_length	d_call	v_call	j_call	clone_size	cdr3_aa	cdr3_nt
15	TRBD2	TRBV29-1	TRBJ2-1	.	CSVRGTSGIFNEQFF	TGCAGCGTTCGAGGGACTAGCGGGATTTTCAATGAGCAGTTCTTC
14	TRBD1	TRBV11-2	TRBJ1-4	.	CASRGDREGEKLFF	TGTGCCAGCAGGGGGGACAGGGAAGGCGAAAAACTGTTTTTT
14	TRBD1	TRBV18	TRBJ1-4	.	CASSPNRGDEKLFF	TGTGCCAGCTCACCTAACAGGGGGGATGAAAAACTGTTTTTT
16	.	TRBV18	TRBJ2-3	.	CASSPPRLARTDTQYF	TGTGCCAGCTCACCACCGCGTCTAGCGCGCACAGATACGCAGTATTTT
15	TRBD1	TRBV9	TRBJ1-2	.	CASSPWDRVDYGYTF	TGTGCCAGCAGCCCGTGGGACAGGGTAGACTATGGCTACACCTTC
13	.	TRBV5-1	TRBJ2-7	.	CASSGTGSYEQYF	TGCGCCAGCTCCGGGACTGGCTCCTACGAGCAGTACTTC
15	TRBD2	TRBV5-6	TRBJ2-5	.	CASSLVTSGQETQYF	TGTGCCAGCAGCTTGGTTACTAGCGGGCAAGAGACCCAGTACTTC
11	.	TRBV7-9	TRBJ1-1	.	CASSLTAEAFF	TGTGCCAGCAGCTTGACAGCAGAAGCTTTCTTT
16	TRBD2	TRBV5-4	TRBJ2-3	.	CASSPRTSEITDTQYF	TGTGCCAGCAGCCCGCGGACTAGCGAAATCACAGATACGCAGTATTTT
16	.	TRBV6-5	TRBJ1-6	once	CASSYDRRATNSPLHF	TGTGCCAGCAGTTACGACAGGCGAGCTACTAATTCACCCCTCCACTTT
12	.	TRBV15	TRBJ1-6	.	CATSSRASPLHF	TGTGCCACCAGCAGTCGAGCGTCACCCCTCCACTTT
17	TRBD1	TRBV9	TRBJ2-2	.	CASSASRDRGNYGELFF	TGTGCCAGCAGCGCATCCCGGGACAGGGGGAATTACGGGGAGCTGTTTTTT
12	.	TRBV30	TRBJ1-1	.	CAWNGGRAEAFF	TGTGCCTGGAACGGTGGGAGGGCTGAAGCTTTCTTT
15	TRBD2	TRBV6-1	TRBJ2-1	.	CASSPGLAGVYEQFF	TGTGCCAGCAGTCCGGGACTAGCGGGAGTCTATGAGCAGTTCTTC
14	TRBD2	TRBV29-1	TRBJ2-4	.	CSVDPGGAKNIQYF	TGCAGCGTTGATCCCGGGGGGGCCAAAAACATTCAGTACTTC
12	.	TRBV29-1	TRBJ1-2	.	CSVGGSSYGYTF	TGCAGCGTTGGTGGCTCTTCCTATGGCTACACCTTC
15	TRBD2	TRBV5-1	TRBJ2-5	.	CASSLGGGLQETQYF	TGCGCCAGCAGCTTGGGGGGGGGACTTCAAGAGACCCAGTACTTC
16	TRBD1	TRBV19	TRBJ1-4	.	CASSLRQGATNEKLFF	TGTGCCAGTAGTCTCCGACAGGGGGCGACTAATGAAAAACTGTTTTTT
15	TRBD1	TRBV6-6	TRBJ2-3	once	CASSFWGQGADTQYF	TGTGCCAGCAGTTTCTGGGGACAGGGGGCAGATACGCAGTATTTT
12	TRBD2	TRBV5-5	TRBJ2-7	.	CATGLANYEQYF	TGTGCCACCGGACTAGCGAACTACGAGCAGTACTTC
14	.	TRBV7-6	TRBJ2-2	.	CASSLDLHTGELFF	TGTGCCAGCAGCTTGGACTTACACACCGGGGAGCTGTTTTTT
15	TRBD2	TRBV5-1	TRBJ2-2	few	CASSFAGERTGELFF	TGCGCCAGCAGCTTTGCGGGAGAGAGGACCGGGGAGCTGTTTTTT
15	TRBD2	TRBV2	TRBJ2-7	few	CASRPGLAGGNEQYF	TGTGCCAGCAGACCGGGACTAGCGGGGGGGAACGAGCAGTACTTC
15	TRBD1	TRBV5-1	TRBJ2-5	.	CASSPGQGAKETQYF	TGCGCCAGCAGCCCCGGACAGGGGGCGAAGGAGACCCAGTACTTC
15	.	TRBV27	TRBJ2-7	.	CASSSYRVFGYEQYF	TGTGCCAGCAGTTCGTACAGGGTCTTCGGCTACGAGCAGTACTTC
12	.	TRBV5-6	TRBJ1-1	.	CASSSGDSEAFF	TGTGCCAGCAGCTCGGGGGACTCTGAAGCTTTCTTT
15	TRBD1	TRBV7-6	TRBJ2-7	.	CASSLAGQGSYEQYF	TGTGCCAGCAGCTTAGCCGGACAGGGCTCCTACGAGCAGTACTTC
14	TRBD2	TRBV28	TRBJ2-5	.	CATYPSGGEETQYF	TGTGCCACCTACCCTAGCGGGGGGGAGGAGACCCAGTACTTC
17	TRBD1	TRBV4-2	TRBJ2-2	.	CATIIYRGQTDTGELFF	TGTGCCACCATAATATACAGGGGGCAGACTGACACCGGGGAGCTGTTTTTT
15	.	TRBV10-1	TRBJ1-5	.	CAGIYRDHQNQPQHF	TGCGCCGGAATCTACAGGGATCACCAAAATCAGCCCCAGCATTTT
14	.	TRBV30	TRBJ2-7	.	CAWSVRSQGNEQYF	TGTGCCTGGAGTGTACGGAGCCAGGGGAACGAGCAGTACTTC
15	TRBD1	TRBV27	TRBJ1-2	many	CASSLGWDREAGYTF	TGTGCCAGCAGTTTGGGGTGGGACAGGGAGGCTGGCTACACCTTC